These 31 T cell receptor beta chains were all obtained from the same sample, sequenced in a study of blood T cell repertoires in COVID-19. Some clones are missing from TCRdb's copy, which holds only in-frame ones; the method was immunoSEQ multiplex PCR. The repertoire holds around 390,000 clones, with 87% as singletons. Sequencing used PBMCs or T cells enriched from blood (not recorded which). The receptors shown here come from a woman aged 45-60 years who had recovered from COVID-19.

The chain has TRBV6-2 or TRBV6-3 and TRBJ2-2; tentative D call: TRBD2 (5 bases). CDR1 is MNHEY, CDR2 SVGEGT, per germline. The V end lost 0 bases, the J end lost 9 bases, and 8 bases lay between the germline ends. The CDR3 totals 13 residues. CDR3 loop: CASSYSASRELFF. In nucleotides, the CDR3 is TGTGCCAGCAGTTACTCGGCTAGCAGGGAGCTGTTTTTT.

This chain joins TRBV29-1 and TRBJ1-1, with unresolved D. Germline CDR1 reads SQVTM; CDR2 reads ANQGSEA. The CDR3 loop spans 11 amino acids. Trimming pared 7 bases from V and 7 bases from J, leaving 13 bases between. As DNA, the CDR3 is TGCAGCGCAACATATTACAGTGAAGCTTTCTTT. As protein: CSATYYSEAFF.

V is TRBV7-2 and J is TRBJ2-1, with 11 bases matching TRBD1. Per germline, CDR1 SGHTA and CDR2 FQGNSA. This CDR3 has 15 residues. Trimming took 1 base from V and 7 from J; bases not matched to a gene: 3. CDR3 amino acids: CASSLDGTGGNEQFF. The CDR3 DNA reads as TGTGCCAGCAGCTTAGACGGGACAGGGGGGAATGAGCAGTTCTTC.

The V and J genes are TRBV27 and TRBJ2-1; maybe TRBD1 (6 bases). The CDR3 loop spans 16 amino acids. Germline assignment: CDR1 MNHEY and CDR2 SMNVEV (reference sequence). The germline V and J ends were trimmed by 6 bases and 7 bases, with 22 bases remaining between them. The CDR3 reads CASRLQPGQRYNEQFF. As DNA, the CDR3 is TGTGCCAGCAGACTCCAGCCGGGACAAAGGTATAATGAGCAGTTCTTC.

This clone was counted a few times. The chain uses TRBV18 and TRBJ2-7, with 11 nucleotides matching TRBD1. The germline CDR1 and CDR2 sequences are KGHSH and LQKENI. The V gene end was trimmed by 2 bases and the J gene end by 3 bases; junction bases not matched to a gene: 9. The CDR3 totals 17 residues. CDR3 nucleotide sequence: TGTGCCAGCTCACCAACGGGAGGGACAGGGGGTTTCTACGAGCAGTACTTC. It yields the protein CASSPTGGTGGFYEQYF.

This clone was seen only a few times. This sequence joins TRBV11-2 and TRBJ2-1; no reliable D call. Germline V gene lookup returns CDR1 SGHAT and CDR2 FQNNGV. The CDR3 loop spans 16 amino acids. Trimming removed 7 bases from V and 0 bases from J, with 16 bases in between. CDR3 nucleotides: TGTGCCAGCAACCCCCCCAGCTGGAGCTCCTACAATGAGCAGTTCTTC. This codes for CASNPPSWSSYNEQFF.

This clone turned up a few times. The chain links TRBV27 to TRBJ1-3; 8 bases fit TRBD1. The CDR3 sequence is 15 residues long. From germline, CDR1 is MNHEY and CDR2 SMNVEV (reference sequence). V shed 6 bases and J 2 bases; nucleotides not matched to a gene: 6. The DNA of the CDR3 is TGTGCCAGCAGCCCATTACAGGGGGCTGGAAACACCATATATTTT. Translating it yields CASSPLQGAGNTIYF.

The rearrangement links TRBV24-1 to TRBJ2-7; 8 bases map to TRBD1. CDR3 length: 13 residues. Germline loops: CDR1 KGHDR, CDR2 SFDVKD. The junction had 6 bases not matched to a gene; V was cut back by 7 bases and J by 5 bases. For the CDR3, the DNA is TGTGCCACCAGGAGACAGGGGACCCACGAGCAGTACTTC. It codes for CATRRQGTHEQYF.

The chain is built from TRBV30 and TRBJ2-3; perhaps TRBD1 as D (5 bases). The CDR3 runs to 13 residues. The germline gives CDR1 GTSNPN, CDR2 SVGIG (reference sequence). Trimming removed 3 bases at V and 2 bases at J, with 9 bases between. The chain's CDR3 is CAWSRVFTDTQYF. Here the CDR3 DNA reads TGTGCCTGGAGCAGGGTCTTCACAGATACGCAGTATTTT.

The J gene is TRBJ2-3, the V gene TRBV18; 9 bases fit TRBD2. The CDR3 has 18 amino acids. The germline V gene has CDR1 KGHSH and CDR2 LQKENI. The trim removed 2 bases at V and 0 bases at J, leaving 9 bases unmatched. CDR3 protein: CASSPGMVAGASTDTQYF. In DNA, the CDR3 is TGTGCCAGCTCACCAGGGATGGTAGCGGGGGCTAGCACAGATACGCAGTATTTT. The variable domain in full, with the rest retrieved from reference TRBV18 and TRBJ2-3, is NAGVMQNPRHLVRRRGQEARLRCSPMKGHSHVYWYRQLPEEGLKFMVYLQKENIIDESGMPKERFSAEFPKEGPSILRIQQVVRGDSAAYFCASSPGMVAGASTDTQYFGPGTRLTVL.

This clone was seen just once. The J gene is TRBJ1-2, the V gene TRBV7-9, with D maybe TRBD1 (6 bases). V was cut by 0 bases and J by 7 bases, with 18 bases left in between. The CDR3 loop spans 16 amino acids. Germline values: CDR1 SEHNR, CDR2 FQNEAQ (reference sequence). The CDR3 is CASSLADRDNQIGYTF. Written as DNA, the CDR3 is TGTGCCAGCAGCTTAGCCGATAGGGACAACCAGATTGGCTACACCTTC. Drawing the rest from reference TRBV7-9 and TRBJ1-2, the complete variable domain is DTGVSQNPRHKITKRGQNVTFRCDPISEHNRLYWYRQTLGQGPEFLTYFQNEAQLEKSRLLSDRFSAERPKGSFSTLEIQRTEQGDSAMYLCASSLADRDNQIGYTFGSGTRLTVV.

The rearrangement joins TRBV11-2 to TRBJ2-1, with TRBD2 as a possible D gene (6 bases). V lost 7 bases and J 4 bases, leaving 11 bases between the germline ends. CDR1 SGHAT and CDR2 FQNNGV come from the germline V gene. The CDR3 spans 13 residues. CDR3 sequence: CASMAGPYNEQFF. For the CDR3, the DNA is TGTGCCAGCATGGCGGGACCATACAATGAGCAGTTCTTC.

V is TRBV5-1 and J is TRBJ1-2; TRBD1 is a possible D gene (6 bases). The CDR3 contains 14 residues. Trimming cost V 0 bases and J 4 bases, with 10 bases left between them. CDR1 and CDR2 (germline): SGHRS, YFSETQ. The DNA of the CDR3 is TGCGCCAGCAGCTTGGGGACAGACCTCTATGGCTACACCTTC. Translated: CASSLGTDLYGYTF.

This CDR3 is CASSSKTGNRPEQYF. Here the CDR3 DNA reads TGTGCCAGCAGCTCTAAGACGGGGAATCGGCCGGAGCAGTACTTC. The chain has TRBV5-4 and TRBJ2-7, with D possibly matching TRBD2 (5 bases). The germline CDR1 and CDR2 sequences are SGHNT and YYREEE (reference sequence). The CDR3 length is 15 residues. V was clipped by 3 bases and J by 7 bases, with 20 bases between them. The full variable domain, rest sourced from reference TRBV5-4 and TRBJ2-7, is ETGVTQSPTHLIKTRGQQVTLRCSSQSGHNTVSWYQQALGQGPQFIFQYYREEENGRGNFPPRFSGLQFPNYSSELNVNALELDDSALYLCASSSKTGNRPEQYFGPGTRLTVT.

The chain is built from TRBV2 and TRBJ2-3; TRBD2 agrees at 15 bases. Per germline, CDR1 SNHLY and CDR2 FYNNEI. The CDR3 is 14 residues long. The junction had 4 bases not matched to a gene; V was cut back by 10 bases and J by 5 bases. The CDR3 sequence: CATGLAGGQDTQYF. The CDR3 DNA sequence: TGTGCCACCGGACTAGCGGGGGGGCAAGATACGCAGTATTTT.

The J gene is TRBJ1-4, the V gene TRBV2; perhaps TRBD1 as D (6 bases). This CDR3 contains 14 residues. Looked up from germline, CDR1 is SNHLY and CDR2 is FYNNEI. V was cut by 2 bases and J by 4 bases, with 8 bases left in between. In DNA form, the CDR3 reads TGTGCCAGCAGTGAACAGGGGAATAATGAAAAACTGTTTTTT. It encodes CASSEQGNNEKLFF.

V and J are TRBV6-5 and TRBJ1-5; TRBD1 might be the D (5 bases). The germline gives CDR1 MNHEY, CDR2 SVGAGI. Trimming cost V 5 bases and J 5 bases, with 16 bases left between them. This CDR3 region has 15 residues. The CDR3 protein is CASSPSGGYYQPQHF. The CDR3 nucleotides read TGTGCCAGCAGTCCCTCGGGGGGGTATTATCAGCCCCAGCATTTT.

V is TRBV19 and J is TRBJ1-5, with 8 bases matching TRBD1. CDR3 size: 17 residues. The germline CDR1 and CDR2 sequences are LNHDA and SQIVND (reference sequence). The V gene end was trimmed by 2 bases and the J gene end by 7 bases; junction bases not matched to a gene: 13. The CDR3 sequence: CASSIIPRTGSRQPQHF. DNA for the CDR3: TGTGCCAGTAGTATAATCCCCCGGACAGGGTCAAGGCAGCCCCAGCATTTT.

The CDR3 sequence is CASSPGVSPTDTQYF. The CDR3 region has the DNA TGTGCCAGCAGCCCCGGAGTATCTCCCACAGATACGCAGTATTTT. V gene TRBV7-9 combines with J gene TRBJ2-3; D unresolved. The CDR3 length is 15 residues. Germline V lookup: CDR1 SEHNR, CDR2 FQNEAQ (reference sequence). The V and J ends lost 5 bases and 2 bases respectively, with 14 bases between them.

The table lists this clone with a count of one. This chain joins TRBV2 and TRBJ2-7, with TRBD1 matching over 9 bases. With V trimmed by 5 bases and J by 1 base, 3 bases remained unmatched. This CDR3 has 14 residues. The germline V gene has CDR1 SNHLY and CDR2 FYNNEI. The CDR3 spells CASSTGGTSYEQYF. CDR3 nucleotides: TGTGCCAGCAGTACAGGGGGCACTTCCTACGAGCAGTACTTC.

This chain connects TRBV7-3 to TRBJ2-1; 8 bases line up with TRBD2. Germline CDR1 SGHTA, CDR2 FQGTGA. V shed 7 bases and J 8 bases; nucleotides not matched to a gene: 7. CDR3 size: 13 residues. The CDR3 bases are TGTGCCAGCACCTTCGGGGGGGCCCATGAGCAGTTCTTC. Translating gives CASTFGGAHEQFF.

The rearrangement uses TRBV2 and TRBJ1-1; D unclear. V gave up 7 bases and J gave up 3 bases, with 12 bases separating them. The CDR3 length is 13 residues. Germline V gene sequence: CDR1 SNHLY, CDR2 FYNNEI. The CDR3 DNA follows: TGTGCCAGCAAGTACAGTCAGGACACTGAAGCTTTCTTT. Its protein product is CASKYSQDTEAFF.

This clone was seen only a few times. CDR3 nucleotide sequence: TGTGCCAGCGGACAGCTCTCCTACAATGAGCAGTTCTTC. It specifies CASGQLSYNEQFF. The chain is built from TRBV6-5 and TRBJ2-1; D might be TRBD1 (6 bases). This CDR3 has 13 amino acids. Germline V gene sequence: CDR1 MNHEY, CDR2 SVGAGI. Trimming shortened V by 8 bases and J by 0 bases, and 8 bases separated the two germline ends.

V is TRBV24-1 and J is TRBJ2-3; 10 bases are shared with TRBD2. Germline CDR1 KGHDR, CDR2 SFDVKD. The CDR3 contains 15 residues. V dropped 7 bases and J dropped 2; count of bases not matched to a gene: 5. DNA for the CDR3: TGTGCCACCAGGGATAGCGGGGGGACCACAGATACGCAGTATTTT. The encoded protein is CATRDSGGTTDTQYF.

The CDR3 coding sequence is TGTGCCAGCAGTCCTATCGGGAAGAACACTGAAGCTTTCTTT. Protein product: CASSPIGKNTEAFF. The rearrangement uses TRBV2 and TRBJ1-1, with D hard to call. The CDR3 contains 14 residues. The V end was cut by 5 bases, the J end by 1 base, with 11 bases between. Per germline, CDR1 SNHLY and CDR2 FYNNEI.

The chain uses TRBV7-6 and TRBJ2-6; maybe TRBD1 (6 bases). Between the trimmed V and J ends, which lost 11 bases and 2 bases, there was a span of 7 bases. Looked up from germline, CDR1 is SGHVS and CDR2 is FNYEAQ. This CDR3 is built from 12 residues. The CDR3 loop reads CAGTTGANVLTF. CDR3 nucleotide sequence: TGTGCCGGGACAACTGGGGCCAACGTCCTGACTTTC. The full variable domain, in which reference TRBV7-6 and TRBJ2-6 provide the parts outside the CDR3, is GAGVSQSPRYKVTKRGQDVALRCDPISGHVSLYWYRQALGQGPEFLTYFNYEAQQDKSGLPNDRFSAERPEGSISTLTIQRTEQRDSAMYRCAGTTGANVLTFGAGSRLTVL.

The chain couples TRBV7-6 to TRBJ2-2; 9 nucleotides match TRBD1. This CDR3 has 17 residues. Looked up from germline, CDR1 is SGHVS and CDR2 is FNYEAQ. Unmatched junction bases numbered 9, after V lost 2 bases and J lost 5 bases. The CDR3, as DNA: TGTGCCAGCAGCTTAATACTTGACAGGGGGTATACCGGGGAGCTGTTTTTT. Protein product: CASSLILDRGYTGELFF.

The gene calls are TRBV21-1 and TRBJ1-1; TRBD1, as called in the table, went unchecked against the DNA. TRBV21-1 is a recognized pseudogene. The CDR3 consists of 15 residues. CDR3 protein: CASSGPGQLHTEAFF. CDR3 nucleotides: TGTGCCAGCAGCGGACCGGGACAGCTTCACACTGAAGCTTTCTTT.

The chain carries TRBV6-5 and TRBJ1-3, with D possibly being TRBD1 (6 bases). CDR1 is MNHEY and CDR2 is SVGAGI in the germline V gene. V was trimmed by 4 bases and J by 4 bases, leaving 11 bases between them. There are 14 residues in the CDR3. In DNA, the CDR3 is TGTGCCAGCAGTTCGGGGGGCAAAGGAAACACCATATATTTT. The encoded protein is CASSSGGKGNTIYF.

This clone was picked up one time. The chain uses TRBV5-1 and TRBJ1-2; 8 nucleotides line up with TRBD1. The germline gives CDR1 SGHRS, CDR2 YFSETQ. The trim removed 5 bases at V and 5 bases at J, leaving 11 bases unmatched. The CDR3 is made up of 15 amino acids. This CDR3 is CASRPPGQARYGYTF. In DNA, the CDR3 is TGCGCCAGCAGGCCTCCGGGACAGGCCCGTTATGGCTACACCTTC.

This chain connects TRBV6-5 to TRBJ2-5; D ambiguous. The CDR3 has 13 residues. Trimming shortened V by 8 bases and J by 5 bases, and 15 bases separated the two germline ends. Germline values: CDR1 MNHEY, CDR2 SVGAGI. Written as DNA, the CDR3 is TGTGCCAGCGCCCGGCACAGTACGGAGACCCAGTACTTC. Translating it yields CASARHSTETQYF.